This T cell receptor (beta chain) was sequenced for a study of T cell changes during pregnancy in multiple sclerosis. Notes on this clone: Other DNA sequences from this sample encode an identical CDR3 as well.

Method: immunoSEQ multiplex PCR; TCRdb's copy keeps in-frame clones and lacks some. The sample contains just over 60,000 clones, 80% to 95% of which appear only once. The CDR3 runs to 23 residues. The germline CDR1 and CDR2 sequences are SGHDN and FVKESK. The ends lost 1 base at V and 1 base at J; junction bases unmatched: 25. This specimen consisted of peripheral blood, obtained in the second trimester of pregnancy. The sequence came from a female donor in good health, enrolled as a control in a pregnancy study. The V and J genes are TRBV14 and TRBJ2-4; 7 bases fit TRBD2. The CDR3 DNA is TGTGCCAGCAGCCAAGGGGGTGGGAGGGCGGACCGAAGGAAAGGGAGGGCCAAAAACATTCAGTACTTC. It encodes CASSQGGGRADRRKGRAKNIQYF. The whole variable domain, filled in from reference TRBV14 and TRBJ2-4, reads EAGVTQFPSHSVIEKGQTVTLRCDPISGHDNLYWYRRVMGKEIKFLLHFVKESKQDESGMPNNRFLAERTGGTYSTLKVQPAELEDSGVYFCASSQGGGRADRRKGRAKNIQYFGAGTRLSVL.